This TCR beta chain is from a study of blood T cells in healthy people across ages. The donors, aged about 6 to 95, were healthy Caucasians from Russia. Isolation recovered at least 6 million PBMCs from every sample. PCR was performed a second time for 7 to 11 cycles using a sample-barcoded 5' primer and a J-beta primer mix. In TCRdb, the 5' RACE reads were re-called with MiXCR into one record per CDR3 protein. The table records around 870,000 distinct CDR3 sequences, roughly 26% of them present only once. Remarks on this clonotype: The antigen is unknown. Being one base from a much bigger clone, this may be a read error.

Study-wide results and limits: PBMCs were not sorted, which prevented a conclusive comparison of naive versus antigen-experienced cells. When one million T cells were used, diversity estimates were thought to be underestimates.

CDR1 is MNHEY and CDR2 is SVGEGT in the germline V gene. V lost 4 bases to trimming and J lost 7 bases; unmatched junction nucleotides: 15. The CDR3 contains 16 residues. Sequencing was performed on blood. The receptor's source is a woman aged 80 or over in good health. The chain carries TRBV6-2 or TRBV6-3 and TRBJ2-7, with 8 bases that match TRBD2. The CDR3 protein is CASSSSGGISYNEQYF. The CDR3 DNA reads TGTGCCAGCAGTTCCAGCGGGGGTATATCCTACAATGAGCAGTACTTC.